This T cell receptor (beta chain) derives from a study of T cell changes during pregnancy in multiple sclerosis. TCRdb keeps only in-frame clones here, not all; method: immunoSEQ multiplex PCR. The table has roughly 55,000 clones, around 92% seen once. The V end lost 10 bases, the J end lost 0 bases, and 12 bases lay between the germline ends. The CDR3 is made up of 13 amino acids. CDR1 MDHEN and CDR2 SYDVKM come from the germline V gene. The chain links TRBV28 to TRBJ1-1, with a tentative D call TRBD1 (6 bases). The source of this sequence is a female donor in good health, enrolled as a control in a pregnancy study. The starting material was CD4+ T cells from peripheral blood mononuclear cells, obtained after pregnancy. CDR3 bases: TGTGCCACAGGGGTTCGGATGAACACTGAAGCTTTCTTT. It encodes CATGVRMNTEAFF.